Sequencing of this TCR beta chain was carried out in a study of blood T cell repertoires in COVID-19. Across the whole study: Sources were T cells, B-cell-depleted T cells, or PBMCs; the material itself was cDNA or gDNA.

The ends lost 6 bases at V and 6 bases at J; junction bases unmatched: 14. Per the germline V gene, CDR1 is SNHLY and CDR2 is FYNNEI. The CDR3 length is 15 residues. In the source study's methods: Amplification of reference gene primers provided the estimated nucleated cell counts. Assay: immunoSEQ multiplex PCR; the TCRdb copy retains only in-frame clones and omits some. V, J and clone size are taken as reported in that table, and D and trimming were inferred from the DNA itself. The table records fewer than 85,000 clones, around 83% of them present only once. The sequence derives from a woman aged 60-75 years with acute or convalescent COVID-19. V is TRBV2 and J is TRBJ2-7; 7 bases fit TRBD1. The sequenced material came from peripheral blood. CDR3 protein: CASRDQDRPGGEQYF. In DNA, the CDR3 is TGTGCCAGCAGAGACCAGGACAGGCCCGGAGGCGAGCAGTACTTC.